These T cell receptor beta chains were read from a single sample in a study of beta chain features in type 1 diabetes. The table came from immunoSEQ multiplex PCR; TCRdb's copy has only in-frame clones and leaves some out. The sample holds 860,000 or so clones, 15% to 20% seen once. The sequenced material came from naive CD4+ T cells from blood. The receptor set was obtained from a woman between 18 and 29 years old in good health. CDR3s leave out the opening cysteine and the closing phenylalanine or tryptophan.

V: TRBV7-9; CDR3: ASSLYDGTGYGYT
V: TRBV27; CDR3: ASKPDQDSNQPQH
V: TRBV4-3; CDR3: ASSQVVGTDTQY
V: TRBV7-3; CDR3: ASSVIRDRLY
V: TRBV7-9; CDR3: ASSLKGANTGELF
V: TRBV14; CDR3: ASSQDHSSYYGYT
V: TRBV2; CDR3: ASSLTDSSYSNQPQH
V: TRBV28; CDR3: ASSLRTGVANEQF
V: TRBV6-6; CDR3: ASSTTSGRNYEQY
V: TRBV28; CDR3: ASSLSSGSGKNIQY
V: TRBV7-9; CDR3: ASSLDLGRTDSGANVLT
V: TRBV7-9; CDR3: ASSLDLAGLQETQY
V: TRBV19; CDR3: ASTPGQTGLAKNIQY
V: TRBV5-1; CDR3: ASSFGLAGGTDTQY
V: TRBV5-4; CDR3: ASSFQGVNGYT
V: TRBV7-6; CDR3: ASSLLPPTATSSYEQY
V: TRBV18; CDR3: ASSRGQVNSYEQY
V: TRBV5-1; CDR3: ASSLGQGQPYEQY
V: TRBV7-2; CDR3: ASSLAGGLSTDTQY
V: TRBV7-2; CDR3: ASSMQTGIVIEQY
V: TRBV10-3; CDR3: ATKGQGPVTDYEQY
V: TRBV4-2; CDR3: ASSQTGTNGQPQH
V: TRBV29-1; CDR3: SVLLGVPVYEQY
V: TRBV4-2; CDR3: ASSQDLSGRRQGVRDTQY
V: TRBV2; CDR3: ASRPGQPFDTIY
V: TRBV28; CDR3: ASSSWGDATYEQY
V: TRBV6-5; CDR3: ASSFREGSYNEQF
V: TRBV7-2; CDR3: ASSLSPLYTEAF
V: TRBV6-1; CDR3: ASSRGGAAGETQY